This is a list of T cell receptor beta chains from one sample in a study of T cell repertoires in MIS-A myocarditis. Repertoires were generated with immunoSEQ multiplex PCR, while TCRdb's copy carries only in-frame clones and drops some. The sample consists of 6,500 to 7,500 clones, 78% of them appearing once. Sequencing was performed on right inferior lung lobe tissue obtained at autopsy. All receptors come from a man aged 18 to 29 with fulminant myocarditis from multisystem inflammatory syndrome in adults (MIS-A) after COVID-19. The CDR3 runs from the conserved cysteine through the conserved F or W. Fields, in order: D gene, J gene, clone size, V gene, CDR3 DNA, CDR3 protein. D genes are given only for firm matches. Only some rows state a clone size, as once, few, many or a class for expanded clones.

>TRBD1|TRBJ1-2|.|TRBV7-2
TGTGCCAGCAGGGGGGGGGACAGGGGACTCTATTATGGCTACACCTTC
CASRGGDRGLYYGYTF
>.|TRBJ1-1|.|TRBV7-9
TGTGCCAGCAGCTTAGTCGCTCAGGTTGACACTGAAGCTTTCTTT
CASSLVAQVDTEAFF
>TRBD2|TRBJ2-3|.|TRBV6-5
TGTGCCAGTGTTACTAGCGGAGGAGATACGCAGTATTTT
CASVTSGGDTQYF
>.|TRBJ1-5|.|TRBV19
TGTGCCAGTAGTATTTCGGGATATAGCAATCAGCCCCAGCATTTT
CASSISGYSNQPQHF
>TRBD2|TRBJ2-1|.|TRBV7-2
TGTGCCAGCAGCTTTGTTGCGGGGGGGCTCAATGAGCAGTTCTTC
CASSFVAGGLNEQFF
>TRBD1|TRBJ2-5|large|TRBV29-1
TGCAGCGTTCCGGGACAGTTAATGGAGACCCAGTACTTC
CSVPGQLMETQYF
>TRBD1|TRBJ1-1|.|TRBV7-9
TGTGCCAGCAGCCGTCCCGGGACAGGGGGGATCACTGAAGCTTTCTTT
CASSRPGTGGITEAFF
>TRBD1|TRBJ2-7|.|TRBV28
TGTGCCAGCGTGACAGGGTCTAGCAACGAGCAGTACTTC
CASVTGSSNEQYF
>TRBD2|TRBJ2-1|.|TRBV7-9
TGTGCCAGCAGCTTATCTCGGGAGGGCCCCCATGAGCAGTTCTTC
CASSLSREGPHEQFF
>.|TRBJ2-6|.|TRBV29-1
TGCAGCGTGGGGGTTCCTGGGGGCTCTGGGGCCAACATCCTGACTTTC
CSVGVPGGSGANILTF
>.|TRBJ2-2|few|TRBV9
TGTGCCAGCAGCCTGTCTCGGACCGGGGAGCTGTTTTTT
CASSLSRTGELFF
>.|TRBJ1-6|.|TRBV10-2
TGCGCCAGCAGTGACAGGAAAAGGCCACCCCTCCACTTT
CASSDRKRPPLHF
>TRBD1|TRBJ1-1|.|TRBV20-1
TGCAGTGCTAGTACAGGGGGCGTCTGGGAAGCTTTCTTT
CSASTGGVWEAFF
>.|TRBJ1-2|.|TRBV12-3/TRBV12-4
TGTGCCAGCAGACCGGACAGCTATGGCTACACCTTC
CASRPDSYGYTF
>.|TRBJ1-6|.|TRBV2
TGTGCCAGCAGTGAAAAGAGGGGATTGGTAAATTCACCCCTCCACTTT
CASSEKRGLVNSPLHF
>.|TRBJ1-1|once|TRBV6-1
TGTGCCAGCAGTGAAATCGTGGGGAGGGGGGGCACTGAAGCTTTCTTT
CASSEIVGRGGTEAFF
>TRBD1|TRBJ2-5|.|TRBV6-5
TGTGCCAGCAGTTCCCCCCGGGACAGGGGGCGGGAGACCCAGTACTTC
CASSSPRDRGRETQYF
>.|TRBJ1-6|few|TRBV7-8
TGTGCCAGCAGCTCACAGGGAGGTGATAATTCACCCCTCCACTTT
CASSSQGGDNSPLHF
>.|TRBJ1-4|.|TRBV6-1
TGTGCCAGCAGTGAAAGGGGACCAGCAACTAATGAAAAACTGTTTTTT
CASSERGPATNEKLFF
>.|TRBJ2-7|.|TRBV7-2
TGTGCCAGCAGCTTACGGACAGGGACTAGAGACGAGCAGTACTTC
CASSLRTGTRDEQYF
>.|TRBJ2-3|few|TRBV6-4
TGTGCCAGCAGTGACGCGGCAGATACAGATACGCAGTATTTT
CASSDAADTDTQYF
>.|TRBJ2-7|.|TRBV11-2
TGTGCCAGCAGCTTAGAGTGGGGGGCCTACGAGCAGTACTTC
CASSLEWGAYEQYF
>.|TRBJ1-1|.|TRBV30
TGTGCCTGGAGTGGGGACCCGGGCACTGAAGCTTTCTTT
CAWSGDPGTEAFF
>.|TRBJ1-1|once|TRBV9
TGTGCCAGCAGCGTAGAGGGCAGGGTTACTGGGACTGAAGCTTTCTTT
CASSVEGRVTGTEAFF
>TRBD2|TRBJ2-5|.|TRBV6-2/TRBV6-3
TGTGCCAGCAGTCAGCGCGTTAGCGGGGGGGGGCGGCAAGAGACCCAGTACTTC
CASSQRVSGGGRQETQYF
>TRBD1|TRBJ2-1|.|TRBV6-5
TGTGCCAGCAGTTTATTCGGGACAGGAGATACGGGAGAGCAGTTCTTC
CASSLFGTGDTGEQFF
>TRBD1|TRBJ1-2|few|TRBV19
TGTGCCAGTAGTCGGACAGGAACCTATGGCTACACCTTC
CASSRTGTYGYTF
>.|TRBJ1-4|.|TRBV10-1
TGCGCCAGCAGTGAAAAACTGTTTTTT
CASSEKLFF
>TRBD2|TRBJ2-2|few|TRBV28
TGTGCCAGCAGGATGGGCGGGAGCTGGAACACCGGGGAGCTGTTTTTT
CASRMGGSWNTGELFF
>.|TRBJ1-6|.|TRBV9
TGTGCCAGCAGCGTAGGGCAGGACCCACTGAGCTCCTATAATTCACCCCTCCACTTT
CASSVGQDPLSSYNSPLHF
>.|TRBJ1-1|.|TRBV18
TGTGCCAGCTCACAGGGGCTCACTGAAGCTTTCTTT
CASSQGLTEAFF
>.|TRBJ2-2|.|TRBV15
TGTGCCACCAGCAGAGGGGGTTTGGGGGTAGCCGGGGAGCTGTTTTTT
CATSRGGLGVAGELFF